The source of this T cell receptor beta chain is a study of T cells in tuberculosis. This clone was seen only once. Libraries were prepared by immunoSEQ multiplex PCR; TCRdb keeps only in-frame clonotypes and omits some of them. This sample has 20,000 to 30,000 clones, with 95% found just once. This receptor was obtained from a donor aged 10-29 years with latent tuberculosis or without tuberculosis infection. Sequenced input: PBMCs.

CDR3 bases: TGTGCCAGCAGCTTTGATCAGGGGTCCAATGAGCAGTTCTTC. Its translation is CASSFDQGSNEQFF. V is TRBV9 and J is TRBJ2-1, with TRBD1 as a possible D gene (6 bases). V was cut by 4 bases and J by 6 bases, with 14 bases left in between. The CDR3 covers 14 residues. Germline V gene data show CDR1 as SGDLS and CDR2 as YYNGEE.